These T cell receptor beta chains were read from a single sample in a study of technical replicates of blood from a handful of donors. The method was immunoSEQ multiplex PCR; TCRdb's version includes in-frame clones alone and lacks a portion of them. The repertoire consists of 80,000 to 90,000 clones, with approximately 94% occurring once and the leading ten covering 0.2% to 0.3%. The sample taken for sequencing was T cells isolated from PBMCs. The receptors were sampled from a human donor in good health. CDR3s include the opening cysteine and the closing phenylalanine or tryptophan. D genes are given only for firm matches. Not all rows give a size; the values are once, few, many and, for expanded clones, a class.

>TRBV4-1|TRBJ2-5|-|TRBD1
CASSQDGSGGVETQYF
TGCGCCAGCAGCCAAGATGGGTCAGGGGGCGTGGAGACCCAGTACTTC
>TRBV28|TRBJ2-2|-|-
CASSFPLISGTGELFF
TGTGCCAGCAGTTTTCCCTTGATATCGGGCACCGGGGAGCTGTTTTTT
>TRBV11-3|TRBJ2-3|-|TRBD1
CASSPRQGSTDTQYF
TGTGCCAGCAGCCCGCGACAGGGAAGTACAGATACGCAGTATTTT
>TRBV11-2|TRBJ2-7|once|-
CASSRRGRDAYYEQYF
TGTGCCAGCAGCCGCCGTGGGCGGGACGCGTACTACGAGCAGTACTTC
>TRBV5-4|TRBJ1-6|-|-
CASSQRDTNSPLHF
TGTGCCAGCAGCCAACGGGACACCAATTCACCCCTCCACTTT
>TRBV7-2|TRBJ2-7|-|-
CASTRRGGASTYEQYF
TGTGCCAGCACCCGCCGTGGGGGGGCCTCCACCTACGAGCAGTACTTC
>TRBV7-9|TRBJ1-3|-|-
CASSPVQRGSGNTIYF
TGTGCCAGCAGCCCTGTCCAGAGGGGGTCTGGAAACACCATATATTTT
>TRBV19|TRBJ1-5|-|-
CASSIIVRASYQPQHF
TGTGCCAGTAGTATAATCGTCAGGGCGAGCTATCAGCCCCAGCATTTT
>TRBV2|TRBJ1-4|once|TRBD1
CASRETGTWTNEKLFF
TGTGCCAGCAGGGAGACAGGGACGTGGACTAATGAAAAACTGTTTTTT
>TRBV5-1|TRBJ2-3|-|TRBD1
CASSLVQGSTDTQYF
TGCGCCAGCAGCTTGGTACAGGGGAGCACAGATACGCAGTATTTT
>TRBV2|TRBJ2-2|-|TRBD1
CASSGSGGINTGELFF
TGTGCCAGCAGTGGCTCAGGGGGCATTAACACCGGGGAGCTGTTTTTT
>TRBV20-1|TRBJ1-2|-|-
CSANGNYGYTF
TGCAGTGCTAACGGGAATTATGGCTACACCTTC
>TRBV27|TRBJ2-3|-|-
CASSLRTRGTDTQYF
TGTGCCAGCAGTTTAAGGACTCGGGGGACAGATACGCAGTATTTT
>TRBV7-6|TRBJ2-7|-|TRBD2
CASSPAGTSYEQYF
TGTGCCAGCAGTCCGGCCGGGACTAGCTACGAGCAGTACTTC
>TRBV30|TRBJ1-1|once|-
CAWSGRRVVADTEAFF
TGTGCCTGGAGTGGCAGAAGAGTTGTCGCGGACACTGAAGCTTTCTTT
>TRBV27|TRBJ2-3|-|TRBD1
CASSLRLTGVDTQYF
TGTGCCAGCAGTCTCCGGTTAACAGGGGTTGATACGCAGTATTTT
>TRBV19|TRBJ1-5|-|TRBD1
CASSIGQGAQPQHF
TGTGCCAGTAGTATTGGACAGGGGGCACAGCCCCAGCATTTT
>TRBV4-1|TRBJ1-4|-|-
CASSQVRFRSEKLFF
TGCGCCAGCAGCCAAGTTCGGTTTCGTAGCGAAAAACTGTTTTTT
>TRBV27|TRBJ1-5|-|TRBD1
CASTIRDRGRRCQPQHF
TGTGCCAGCACCATAAGGGACAGGGGCCGTCGGTGTCAGCCCCAGCATTTT
>TRBV11-3|TRBJ2-1|-|TRBD2
CASSLDGSGSFNEQFF
TGTGCCAGCAGCTTAGATGGTAGCGGGAGCTTTAATGAGCAGTTCTTC
>TRBV4-1|TRBJ2-7|-|-
CASSQDRREQYF
TGCGCCAGCAGCCAAGATCGTCGCGAGCAGTACTTC
>TRBV5-1|TRBJ2-2|once|TRBD1
CASSRDRVMTGELFF
TGCGCCAGCAGCAGAGACAGGGTGATGACCGGGGAGCTGTTTTTT
>TRBV4-2|TRBJ1-1|-|-
CASSPLARDTEAFF
TGTGCCAGCAGCCCCTTAGCACGGGACACTGAAGCTTTCTTT
>TRBV29-1|TRBJ1-1|-|TRBD1
CSVVQGAEAFF
TGCAGCGTTGTTCAGGGGGCTGAAGCTTTCTTT
>TRBV2|TRBJ1-5|-|TRBD1
CASSERYRGENQPQHF
TGTGCCAGCAGCGAGAGATACAGGGGGGAAAATCAGCCCCAGCATTTT
>TRBV7-9|TRBJ1-2|-|-
CASSPVGQGTWGYTF
TGTGCCAGCAGCCCGGTGGGGCAGGGCACATGGGGCTACACCTTC
>TRBV19|TRBJ1-3|-|-
CASSMMRDGNTIYF
TGTGCCAGTAGTATGATGCGGGATGGAAACACCATATATTTT
>TRBV5-1|TRBJ1-1|-|-
CASNGGTEAFF
TGCGCCAGCAACGGCGGCACTGAAGCTTTCTTT